This T cell receptor beta chain is from a study of blood T cell repertoires in COVID-19. Study details: Collection of acute and convalescent COVID-19 samples took place in the United States, Italy and Spain. The cDNA or gDNA used as material had been derived from T cells, B-cell-depleted T cells, or PBMCs.

The CDR3 spans 15 residues. The germline V gene encodes CDR1 MDHEN and CDR2 SYDVKM. V was clipped by 5 bases and J by 6 bases; unmatched bases: 7. Under the authors' procedure: Amplification of reference gene primers provided the estimated nucleated cell counts. Data came from immunoSEQ multiplex PCR; TCRdb stores just in-frame clones and leaves some out. That table gives V, J and clone size, and the DNA gave D and trimming. The sample contains roughly 120,000 clones, 70% to 90% of which appear only once. This sequence was found in a woman aged 55-69 years with acute or convalescent COVID-19. Sequences were obtained from peripheral blood. V is TRBV28 and J is TRBJ1-4; TRBD1 matches 9 bases. The CDR3 loop is CASSPRTGAYEKLFF. The CDR3 DNA is TGTGCCAGCAGTCCACGGACAGGGGCTTATGAAAAACTGTTTTTT.